The 32 T cell receptor beta chains below all came from one sample that was sequenced in a study of type 1 and type 2 diabetes patients. Amplification started from genomic DNA. Amplification of the beta chain CDR3 used 30 forward and 13 reverse multiplex primers. TCRdb re-analysed the multiplex PCR reads in MiXCR, keeping a single row per CDR3 protein. Of 270,000 or so distinct CDR3 sequences listed, approximately 50% were seen once; the top ten hold about 13%. The sample was peripheral blood mononuclear cells (PBMCs). These receptors originate from a man between 18 and 29 years old with type 2 diabetes.

This clonotype was detected only a few times. The chain joins TRBV10-1 to TRBJ2-3; 7 bases map to TRBD1. The CDR3 is 15 residues long. Per the germline V gene, CDR1 is WNHNN and CDR2 is SYGVQD (reference sequence). V gave up 4 bases and J gave up 4 bases; unmatched junction bases: 8. CDR3 amino acids: CASSGPTGRADTQYF. CDR3 nucleotides: TGCGCCAGCAGTGGGCCGACAGGGCGGGCAGATACGCAGTATTTT.

The table lists this clonotype with many counts. CDR3: CASSKGGELFF. CDR3 nucleotide sequence: TGTGCCAGTAGTAAGGGAGGGGAGCTGTTTTTT. This chain links TRBV19 with TRBJ2-2, with D hard to call. The germline V and J ends were trimmed by 4 bases and 8 bases, with 5 bases remaining between them. Germline V gives CDR1 LNHDA, CDR2 SQIVND (reference sequence). This CDR3 has 11 amino acids.

This clonotype was counted between two and nine times. This chain uses TRBV30 with TRBJ2-5; tentatively, D is TRBD1 (5 bases). This CDR3 has 14 amino acids. CDR1 is GTSNPN and CDR2 is SVGIG in the germline V gene (reference sequence). Trimming shortened V by 5 bases and J by 0 bases, and 13 bases separated the two germline ends. The CDR3 region has the DNA TGTGCCTGGGTAGCTGACAGTCACCAAGAGACCCAGTACTTC. It is translated as CAWVADSHQETQYF. The full variable domain, with the rest looked up from reference TRBV30 and TRBJ2-5, is SQTIHQWPATLVQPVGSPLSLECTVEGTSNPNLYWYRQAAGRGLQLLFYSVGIGQISSEVPQNLSASRPQDRQFILSSKKLLLSDSGFYLCAWVADSHQETQYFGPGTRLLVL.

J is TRBJ1-1 and V is TRBV5-1; TRBD1 is a possible D gene (6 bases). V shed 4 bases and J shed 2 bases, with 9 bases lying between them. The CDR3 runs to 13 residues. Germline V CDR1 and CDR2: SGHRS, YFSETQ. This CDR3 reads CASSPQGNTEAFF. CDR3 sequence (DNA): TGCGCCAGCAGCCCACAGGGTAACACTGAAGCTTTCTTT.

The V and J genes are TRBV19 and TRBJ1-1; D uncertain. The V end lost 8 bases, the J end lost 0 bases, and 13 bases lay between the germline ends. This CDR3 is built from 14 residues. Germline CDR1 reads LNHDA; CDR2 reads SQIVND (reference sequence). CDR3 coding DNA: TGTGCCAGTCAAACGGGTCTTATGAACACTGAAGCTTTCTTT. Translating it yields CASQTGLMNTEAFF.

A remark on this clonotype: Sequence at one end of the junction differs from germline and may be a read error. The chain uses TRBV5-1 and TRBJ1-1; D perhaps matches TRBD1 (6 bases). The CDR3 length is 13 residues. The germline gives CDR1 SGHRS, CDR2 YFSETQ. The CDR3 DNA reads TGTGCCAGCTCAGGGGTCATGAACACTGAAGCTTTCTTT. Its protein is CASSGVMNTEAFF.

This sequence joins TRBV20-1 and TRBJ1-2, with a weak D call TRBD1 (5 bases). The ends were cut back, 6 bases at V and 0 bases at J, with 11 bases in the middle. The CDR3 contains 13 residues. The germline V gene encodes CDR1 DFQATT and CDR2 SNEGSKA (reference sequence). This CDR3 reads CSAKGTPNYGYTF. CDR3 bases: TGCAGTGCCAAAGGGACCCCTAACTATGGCTACACCTTC.

This sequence joins TRBV6-5 and TRBJ1-6; D is possibly TRBD1 (6 bases). This CDR3 region has 15 residues. V was cut by 3 bases and J by 6 bases, with 12 bases left in between. Germline V gene data show CDR1 as MNHEY and CDR2 as SVGAGI. The CDR3 region has the DNA TGTGCCAGCAGTTATGTAGCACAGGGTAATTCACCCCTCCACTTT. Its protein is CASSYVAQGNSPLHF.

This clonotype was observed a handful of times. CDR3 sequence (DNA): TGTGCCAGCAGTGATCGTGGTGGCTACACCTTC. This codes for CASSDRGGYTF. The rearrangement uses TRBV6-4 and TRBJ1-2; no clear D. The CDR3 extends over 11 amino acids. Germline assignment: CDR1 MRHNA and CDR2 SNTAGT. V gave up 3 bases and J gave up 7 bases, with 6 bases separating them.

The V call is TRBV13, the J call TRBJ2-7; 9 bases match TRBD2. With V trimmed by 3 bases and J by 0 bases, 6 bases remained unmatched. This CDR3 comprises 16 residues. Germline V gene data show CDR1 as PRHDT and CDR2 as FYEKMQ (reference sequence). Here the CDR3 DNA reads TGTGCCAGCAGCTTTGGACTAGCGAGCTCCTCCTACGAGCAGTACTTC. Translated: CASSFGLASSSYEQYF.

The chain links TRBV14 to TRBJ2-5; D gene uncertain. The CDR3 covers 15 residues. Between the trimmed V and J ends, which lost 1 base and 4 bases, there was a span of 13 bases. CDR1 is SGHDN, CDR2 FVKESK, per germline. The CDR3 nucleotides are TGTGCCAGCAGCCAAGGGTTCCTAGTGGGAGAGACCCAGTACTTC. This encodes CASSQGFLVGETQYF.

Concerning this clonotype itself: At one of its ends the junction is not consistent with the germline gene, which may arise from a read error. V is TRBV15 and J is TRBJ2-6; tentatively, D is TRBD1 (6 bases). CDR1 and CDR2 from the germline V gene are LNHNV and YYDKDF (reference sequence). The CDR3 covers 18 residues. The CDR3 DNA follows: TGTGCCACCCCCTCCGGGGCAGGGGCCAGCTCTGGGGCCAACGTCCTGGCTTTC. Translation gives CATPSGAGASSGANVLAF.

The chain combines TRBV6-5 with TRBJ2-5; a possible D gene is TRBD1 (6 bases). V dropped 0 bases and J dropped 5 bases, with 16 bases sitting between them. Per the germline V gene, CDR1 is MNHEY and CDR2 is SVGAGI. This CDR3 is 16 amino acids long. The CDR3 nucleotides read TGTGCCAGCAGTTACTCGAGCCAGGGGTCGGTCGAGACCCAGTACTTC. Encoded protein: CASSYSSQGSVETQYF.

The gene calls are TRBV7-6 and TRBJ2-7; D gene uncertain. Germline V CDR1 and CDR2: SGHVS, FNYEAQ. V was shortened by 0 bases and J by 3 bases, with 6 bases between the two germline ends. There are 13 residues in the CDR3. The CDR3, as DNA: TGTGCCAGCAGCTTAGCACAGATCTACGAGCAGTACTTC. Protein product: CASSLAQIYEQYF.

The gene calls are TRBV2 and TRBJ2-7; no definite D call. V was clipped by 6 bases and J by 2 bases, with 20 bases between them. The CDR3 consists of 16 residues. CDR1 and CDR2 (germline): SNHLY, FYNNEI. The CDR3 here is CASSGSPPAVTYEQYF. CDR3 bases: TGTGCCAGCAGCGGATCCCCCCCGGCAGTCACCTACGAGCAGTACTTC.

V and J are TRBV18 and TRBJ1-2; 7 nucleotides match TRBD1. CDR1 is KGHSH and CDR2 is LQKENI in the germline V gene. Trimming at V came to 6 bases and at J to 6 bases, leaving 13 bases not matched to a gene. This CDR3 has 15 residues. This CDR3 reads CASSVRSDRENGYTF. As DNA, the CDR3 is TGTGCCAGCTCCGTCCGCTCCGACAGGGAGAATGGCTACACCTTC.

The chain is built from TRBV19 and TRBJ1-5, with 7 bases aligning to TRBD1. J lost 0 bases, V lost 10 bases, and 15 bases had no gene match. The CDR3 is 17 amino acids. The V gene's germline CDR1 is LNHDA and CDR2 SQIVND (reference sequence). CDR3 protein: CATTGTVFSYSNQPQHF. The CDR3 DNA sequence: TGTGCCACCACAGGGACAGTCTTCTCCTATAGCAATCAGCCCCAGCATTTT.

This clonotype came up a few times. The chain couples TRBV6-6 to TRBJ1-2, with 9 positions matching TRBD1. CDR3 size: 13 residues. Germline CDR1 reads MNHNY; CDR2 reads SVGAGI (reference sequence). V was pared by 6 bases and J by 8 bases, with 7 bases of the junction left unmatched. The CDR3 DNA follows: TGTGCCAGCAGCCCGGGACAGGGTGGGGGCTACACCTTC. This translates into CASSPGQGGGYTF.

The chain combines TRBV9 with TRBJ2-7, with a tentative D call TRBD2 (6 bases). The CDR3 contains 15 residues. From germline, CDR1 is SGDLS and CDR2 YYNGEE. V was pared by 4 bases and J by 4 bases, with 18 bases between. CDR3 protein: CASSRAGGSSYEQYF. The DNA of the CDR3 is TGTGCCAGCAGCCGAGCTGGGGGGAGCTCTTACGAGCAGTACTTC.

The chain combines TRBV20-1 with TRBJ2-7; D remains unclear. This CDR3 spans 13 amino acids. V was shortened by 4 bases and J by 6 bases, with 16 bases between the two germline ends. The germline V gene has CDR1 DFQATT and CDR2 SNEGSKA (reference sequence). The CDR3 region has the DNA TGCAGTGCTACCCGGGCAGTTTACTTCGAGCAGTACTTC. It yields the protein CSATRAVYFEQYF.

There are many counts of this clonotype. The chain is built from TRBV2 and TRBJ2-7, with 7 nucleotides matching TRBD2. The CDR3 has 15 amino acids. Germline CDR1 SNHLY, CDR2 FYNNEI. The junction had 5 bases not matched to a gene; V was cut back by 0 bases and J by 3 bases. CDR3 protein: CASSEAGTGGYEQYF. The CDR3 DNA follows: TGTGCCAGCAGTGAAGCGGGGACGGGGGGCTACGAGCAGTACTTC.

The table lists this clonotype with a few counts. The rearrangement joins TRBV10-1 to TRBJ2-2; TRBD1 matches 9 bases. Losses at the gene ends were 3 bases for V and 6 bases for J; bases not matched to a gene: 8. Germline V gene data show CDR1 as WNHNN and CDR2 as SYGVQD (reference sequence). The length of the CDR3 is 16 residues. The CDR3, as DNA: TGCGCCAGCAGTGACTGGGGACAGGGTATAGCCGGGGAGCTGTTTTTT. Residues: CASSDWGQGIAGELFF.

As regards this clonotype: A read error may be the cause here, since a much bigger clone is one base away. Since the CDR3 does not end with the conserved phenylalanine or tryptophan, this likely comes from a read error. The CDR3 is CASSESPGEQYL. The CDR3 DNA follows: TGTGCCAGCAGTGAATCCCCAGGGGAGCAGTACCTC. The chain couples TRBV25-1 to TRBJ2-7, with D possibly being TRBD1 (5 bases). The germline gives CDR1 MGHDK, CDR2 SYGVNS. Trimming removed 1 base from V and 7 bases from J, with 8 bases in between. The CDR3 runs to 12 residues.

This clonotype was observed a handful of times. The chain couples TRBV19 to TRBJ2-7, with D tentatively TRBD2 (5 bases). Germline V gives CDR1 LNHDA, CDR2 SQIVND (reference sequence). V lost 4 bases and J lost 4, with 17 bases in between. This CDR3 contains 15 residues. The CDR3: CASSTGTMGLYEQYF. In nucleotides, the CDR3 is TGTGCCAGTAGTACGGGAACTATGGGCCTTTACGAGCAGTACTTC.

This clonotype has just one count. The V and J genes are TRBV30 and TRBJ1-1; the D is unclear. Trimming stripped 2 bases from V and 3 bases from J, with 10 bases between. Germline values: CDR1 GTSNPN, CDR2 SVGIG (reference sequence). The CDR3 loop spans 13 amino acids. In nucleotides, the CDR3 is TGTGCCTGGAGTCGTATGGACGACACTGAAGCTTTCTTT. This gives the protein CAWSRMDDTEAFF.

V gene TRBV2 combines with J gene TRBJ2-1; D not resolved. V shed 7 bases and J shed 10 bases, with 14 bases lying between them. Germline loops: CDR1 SNHLY, CDR2 FYNNEI. CDR3 length: 12 residues. CDR3 residues: CASTYEMNEQFF. The CDR3 nucleotides are TGTGCCAGCACGTATGAGATGAACGAGCAGTTCTTC. Full variable domain (remainder filled in from reference TRBV2 and TRBJ2-1): EPEVTQTPSHQVTQMGQEVILRCVPISNHLYFYWYRQILGQKVEFLVSFYNNEISEKSEIFDDQFSVERPDGSNFTLKIRSTKLEDSAMYFCASTYEMNEQFFGPGTRLTVL.

Regarding this clonotype: The junction departs from the called germline gene at one end, perhaps through a read error. V and J are TRBV12-5 and TRBJ1-5, with 8 bases aligning to TRBD1. Per germline, CDR1 LGHNT and CDR2 FRNRAP. The CDR3 is 18 residues long. CDR3 bases: TGTGCCAGCTCCCCAGGACAGGGTGTTTTCGGAAGTGATCAGCCCCAACATTTT. Encoded protein: CASSPGQGVFGSDQPQHF.

This clonotype came up a few times. This chain connects TRBV5-6 to TRBJ2-2; 9 nucleotides align to TRBD2. The CDR3 totals 17 residues. Trimming removed 1 base from V and 2 bases from J; junction bases left unmatched: 6. Germline values: CDR1 SGHDT, CDR2 YYEEEE. CDR3 DNA: TGTGCCAGCAGCTTGTATAGCGGGAGCTCAAACACCGGGGAGCTGTTTTTT. Encoded protein: CASSLYSGSSNTGELFF.

The CDR3 sequence is CASSLQGFGEKLFF. CDR3 nucleotides: TGCGCCAGCAGCTTACAGGGGTTCGGTGAAAAACTGTTTTTT. This chain uses TRBV5-1 with TRBJ1-4, with 7 bases matching TRBD1. The CDR3 sequence is 14 residues long. V was pared by 2 bases and J by 7 bases, with 5 bases of the junction left unmatched. The germline CDR1 and CDR2 sequences are SGHRS and YFSETQ.

The chain couples TRBV19 to TRBJ1-1; D possibly corresponds to TRBD1 (6 bases). The CDR3 extends over 16 amino acids. V lost 5 bases, J lost 1 base, and 17 bases lay in between. CDR1 and CDR2 (germline): LNHDA, SQIVND (reference sequence). The DNA of the CDR3 is TGTGCCAGTAGTGCCCCAAACAGGGCCCAGAACACTGAAGCTTTCTTT. Its translation: CASSAPNRAQNTEAFF.

This clonotype has more than one count but fewer than ten. The chain has TRBV29-1 and TRBJ2-7, with 9 bases fitting TRBD1. Germline CDR1 is SQVTM and CDR2 is ANQGSEA. The CDR3 consists of 14 residues. J lost 6 bases, V lost 4 bases, and 10 bases had no gene match. As DNA, the CDR3 is TGCAGCGTTGTAACCGGGACAGGGAGGGGCGAGCAGTACTTC. Amino acids: CSVVTGTGRGEQYF.

The chain has TRBV6-6 and TRBJ2-3; 10 nucleotides line up with TRBD1. The CDR3 has 15 residues. Germline CDR1 and CDR2: MNHNY and SVGAGI (reference sequence). J lost 2 bases, V lost 4 bases, and 3 bases had no gene match. This CDR3 reads CASSSDRGITDTQYF. The CDR3 region has the DNA TGTGCCAGCAGTTCGGACAGGGGGATCACAGATACGCAGTATTTT.